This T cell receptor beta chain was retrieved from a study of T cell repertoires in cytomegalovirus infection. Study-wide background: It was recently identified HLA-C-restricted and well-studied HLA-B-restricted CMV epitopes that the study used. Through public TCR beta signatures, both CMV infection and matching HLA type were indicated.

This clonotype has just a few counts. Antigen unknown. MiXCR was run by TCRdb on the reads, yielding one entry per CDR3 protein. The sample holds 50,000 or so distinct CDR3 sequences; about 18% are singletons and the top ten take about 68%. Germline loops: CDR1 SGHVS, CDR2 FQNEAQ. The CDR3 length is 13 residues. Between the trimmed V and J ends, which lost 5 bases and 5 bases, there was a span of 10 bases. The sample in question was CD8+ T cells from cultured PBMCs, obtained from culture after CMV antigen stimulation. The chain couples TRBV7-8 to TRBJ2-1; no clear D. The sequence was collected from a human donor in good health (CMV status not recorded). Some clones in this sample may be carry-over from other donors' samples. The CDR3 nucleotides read TGTGCCAGCAGCCAGAAAGGGCACAATGAGCAGTTCTTC. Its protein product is CASSQKGHNEQFF.